Listed below are T cell receptor beta chains from one sample, sequenced in a study of siplizumab effects on memory and regulatory T cells. Generated by immunoSEQ multiplex PCR, the TCRdb table keeps only in-frame clones and is missing some. The data show about 110,000 clones, about 90% seen once. The specimen sequenced was Tregs sorted from blood. The receptors here all came from a human donor in good health. Both conserved end residues are part of each CDR3. The order of the fields is CDR3 DNA, CDR3 protein, D gene, J gene, V gene, clone size. D genes are given only for firm matches. Expanded clones are given a class, and other clones once, few, many or no size at all.

TGCAGTGCTAGTCCCGTGGGGACCCAGTACTTC,CSASPVGTQYF,NA,TRBJ2-5,TRBV20-1,NA
TGTGCCAGCAGCGCTCAAGTATCTGAGCAGTTCTTC,CASSAQVSEQFF,NA,TRBJ2-1,TRBV7-8,NA
TGTGCCAGCTCACCGGTGGGGCTAGCGGGAGATACGCAGTATTTT,CASSPVGLAGDTQYF,TRBD2,TRBJ2-3,TRBV18,NA
TGTGCCAGCAGTTACTCGTATACACATAATTCACCCCTCCACTTT,CASSYSYTHNSPLHF,NA,TRBJ1-6,TRBV6-5,NA
TGCAGCGTTTCGGACAAGGAGAATCAGCCCCAGCATTTT,CSVSDKENQPQHF,NA,TRBJ1-5,TRBV29-1,NA
TGTGCCAGCAGCACACTAGCGGGAGTGGGAACCGGGGAGCTGTTTTTT,CASSTLAGVGTGELFF,TRBD2,TRBJ2-2,TRBV14,NA
TGTGCCAGCAGCTTAGATCTTAGCGGGGGACTAGTCTTC,CASSLDLSGGLVF,TRBD2,TRBJ2-1,TRBV11-2,NA
TGTGCCAGCAGCCCACGCGGGCGGGAGTTCAATGAGCAGTTCTTC,CASSPRGREFNEQFF,TRBD2,TRBJ2-1,TRBV9,few
TGTGCCAGCAGCGCAGGCACCGGCTTCTTCTCTGGAAACACCATATATTTT,CASSAGTGFFSGNTIYF,NA,TRBJ1-3,TRBV9,NA
TGTGCCAGCAGACGGGGGATCGGCACCGGGGAGCTGTTTTTT,CASRRGIGTGELFF,NA,TRBJ2-2,TRBV7-3,NA
TGTGCCAGCAGCTTAGTCACCAGGGAGCAGTTCTTC,CASSLVTREQFF,NA,TRBJ2-1,TRBV7-2,NA
TGCGCCAGCAGCTACTCAGAAGAGACCCAGTACTTC,CASSYSEETQYF,NA,TRBJ2-5,TRBV5-1,NA
TGTGCCAGCAGAACAGGGCGCGCTGAAGCTTTCTTT,CASRTGRAEAFF,NA,TRBJ1-1,TRBV25-1,NA
TGTGCCATCAGCATGGGGTCTTTGGGTGAGCAGTTCTTC,CAISMGSLGEQFF,NA,TRBJ2-1,TRBV10-3,NA
TGTGCCAGTTCACCGTCCTGGACAGGGCTCGGAAACACCATATATTTT,CASSPSWTGLGNTIYF,TRBD1,TRBJ1-3,TRBV19,NA
TGTGCCACCAGCAGGGGTCAGGGCTGGGAAGGGGCCAACGTCCTGACTTTC,CATSRGQGWEGANVLTF,NA,TRBJ2-6,TRBV15,NA
TGTGCCAGCCGAGGGGGGCTTACAGATACGCAGTATTTT,CASRGGLTDTQYF,NA,TRBJ2-3,TRBV18,NA
TGTGCCAGCTCAGCGACTAGCGGGGGGTACGGTGAGCAGTTCTTC,CASSATSGGYGEQFF,TRBD2,TRBJ2-1,TRBV18,NA
TGTGCCAGCAGCGTAGGAGGTACAGTCAATCAGCCCCAGCATTTT,CASSVGGTVNQPQHF,NA,TRBJ1-5,TRBV9,NA
TGTGCCAGCAGTAGGGACAGGGCCCTCACAGATACGCAGTATTTT,CASSRDRALTDTQYF,TRBD1,TRBJ2-3,TRBV27,once
TGTGCCAGCCTTCACTATGAGCAGTTCTTC,CASLHYEQFF,NA,TRBJ2-1,TRBV2,NA
TGTGCCAGCAGTTTATCCTGGACAGCTAGCGGGAGGGCCCCTTACGAGCAGTACTTC,CASSLSWTASGRAPYEQYF,TRBD2,TRBJ2-7,TRBV27,few
TGTGCCAGCAGCCCCGATACCGGCAGCAATCAGCCCCAGCATTTT,CASSPDTGSNQPQHF,NA,TRBJ1-5,TRBV6-6,NA
TGCAGCGTTGAAACGGTCAAGGGCCAGCCCCAGCATTTT,CSVETVKGQPQHF,NA,TRBJ1-5,TRBV29-1,NA
TGTGCCAGCAGCGTAGGACCGAACATTTACAATGAGCAGTTCTTC,CASSVGPNIYNEQFF,NA,TRBJ2-1,TRBV9,NA
TGTGCCAGCAGTGGGGGACCGGAGACCCAGTACTTC,CASSGGPETQYF,NA,TRBJ2-5,TRBV2,NA
TGTGCCACCAGCAGGGAGGGGGCGAGACAGGGGGCCTCAGAGACCCAGTACTTC,CATSREGARQGASETQYF,TRBD1,TRBJ2-5,TRBV15,NA
TGTGCCAGCAGTGAATCCCCCCCAACGGCGTATTTT,CASSESPPTAYF,NA,TRBJ2-3,TRBV2,NA
TGTGCCTGGAAAGCGGGGCGTGCCTACGAGCAGTACTTC,CAWKAGRAYEQYF,TRBD2,TRBJ2-7,TRBV30,NA
TGCGCCAGCAGCCCCGAGGTTGGGGGACCCGCCTTATTAGACTTC,CASSPEVGGPALLDF,NA,TRBJ2-7,TRBV10-1,NA
TGTGCCAGCAGGGAAGCGTACACTGAAGCTTTCTTT,CASREAYTEAFF,NA,TRBJ1-1,TRBV6-1,NA
TGTGCCAGCTCACAGGGGAATAGCAATCAGCCCCAGCATTTT,CASSQGNSNQPQHF,TRBD1,TRBJ1-5,TRBV5-8,NA
TGTGCCATCAGTGGGACAGATACGCAGTATTTT,CAISGTDTQYF,NA,TRBJ2-3,TRBV10-3,NA
TGTGCTAGCAGCTTAGACAGGGGGCCAGGAAACACCATATATTTT,CASSLDRGPGNTIYF,TRBD1,TRBJ1-3,TRBV7-7,NA
TGTGCCAGCAGTTACTCGGAGATAAATGAGCAGTTCTTC,CASSYSEINEQFF,NA,TRBJ2-1,TRBV6-5,NA
TGTGCCAGCAGCTTTCCAGGACTAGCGGGATTAGCCGAGCAGTACTTC,CASSFPGLAGLAEQYF,TRBD2,TRBJ2-7,TRBV7-9,once
TGTGCCAGCAGCTTAGGAGGACAGCGATATGGCTACACCTTC,CASSLGGQRYGYTF,NA,TRBJ1-2,TRBV7-2,NA
TGTGCCAGCAGCTCTCAGGGGCTGGCCCAGTACTTC,CASSSQGLAQYF,NA,TRBJ2-5,TRBV7-9,NA
TGTGCCAGCAGCCCCCTAAGAGGGGGATCTTTTAGCAATCAGCCCCAGCATTTT,CASSPLRGGSFSNQPQHF,NA,TRBJ1-5,TRBV5-4,NA
TGTGCCAGCAGCTGGTTAGGATTGAACACTGAAGCTTTCTTT,CASSWLGLNTEAFF,NA,TRBJ1-1,TRBV5-5,NA
TGTGCCAGCAGTGCGACAGGGGATAGCAATCAGCCCCAGCATTTT,CASSATGDSNQPQHF,TRBD1,TRBJ1-5,TRBV6-1,NA
TGTGCCAGCAGCATACGCGGGTCTGGGGCCAACGTCCTGACTTTC,CASSIRGSGANVLTF,NA,TRBJ2-6,TRBV7-9,NA
TGTGCCAGCAGCCCTGCCCCTAAGGAAAATGAGCAGTTCTTC,CASSPAPKENEQFF,NA,TRBJ2-1,TRBV11-2,NA
TGTGCCAGCAAACGACAGGGTGGGTACGAGCAGTACTTC,CASKRQGGYEQYF,TRBD1,TRBJ2-7,TRBV6-1,NA
TGCGCCAGCAGCTTCATACCCCCTCCGGCCAATGAGCAGTTCTTC,CASSFIPPPANEQFF,NA,TRBJ2-1,TRBV5-1,NA
TGTGCCAGCAGTATGGGGAGGGGGAATTCACCCCTCCACTTT,CASSMGRGNSPLHF,NA,TRBJ1-6,TRBV2,NA
TGTGCCAGCAGTGAAAACAGGGGAAGTTATGGCTACACCTTC,CASSENRGSYGYTF,TRBD1,TRBJ1-2,TRBV6-1,NA
TGTGCCTGGACGGCCAGAACCGAAGCTTTCTTT,CAWTARTEAFF,NA,TRBJ1-1,TRBV30,few